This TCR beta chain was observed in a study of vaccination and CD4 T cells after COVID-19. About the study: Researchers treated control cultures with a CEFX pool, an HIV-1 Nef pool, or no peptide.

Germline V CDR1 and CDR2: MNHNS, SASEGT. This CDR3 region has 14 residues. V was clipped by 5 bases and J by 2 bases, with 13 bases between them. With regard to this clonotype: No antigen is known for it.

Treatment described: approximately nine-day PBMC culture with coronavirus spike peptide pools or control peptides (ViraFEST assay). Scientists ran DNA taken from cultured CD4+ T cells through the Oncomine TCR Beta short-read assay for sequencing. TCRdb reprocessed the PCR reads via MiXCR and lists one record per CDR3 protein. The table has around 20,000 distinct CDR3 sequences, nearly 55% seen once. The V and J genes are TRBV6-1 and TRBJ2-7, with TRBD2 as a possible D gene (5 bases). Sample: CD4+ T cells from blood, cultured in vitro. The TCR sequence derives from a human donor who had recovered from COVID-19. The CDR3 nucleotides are TGTGCCAGCAGTAGGGAGAGGGCCGCCTACGAGCAGTACTTC. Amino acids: CASSRERAAYEQYF.